The rows below give T cell receptor beta chains drawn from one sample of a study of shared T cell receptors in the human thymus. The data were produced by immunoSEQ multiplex PCR, yet TCRdb's version contains in-frame clones alone and is incomplete. The sample has hundreds of thousands of clones, about 80% seen once. This sample was also put to use in a study of human thymus T cells.

The specimen sequenced was thymocytes. The source is a boy in the first two years of life with a congenital heart defect. The conserved cysteine and the conserved F or W are not part of the CDR3 here. D genes are given only for firm matches.

>TRBD2|TRBV4-1|TRBJ2-5
ASSFRTSGQETQY
>-|TRBV18|TRBJ1-1
ASSPPPGRRTEAF
>TRBD1|TRBV27|TRBJ2-1
ASQPPTGTGGGEQF
>TRBD2|TRBV27|TRBJ2-1
ASGLAGRNEQF
>TRBD1|TRBV7-9|TRBJ2-7
ASSSYRDREYEQY
>TRBD1|TRBV10-3|TRBJ1-1
AIRETGCDAWAEAF
>-|TRBV11-3|TRBJ2-2
ASSLSVGLNTGELF
>-|TRBV7-9|TRBJ2-1
ASSVGVYNEQF
>-|TRBV15|TRBJ1-4
ATSSFGGGTNEKLF
>TRBD2|TRBV2|TRBJ2-1
ASSTGTSGRPDNEQF